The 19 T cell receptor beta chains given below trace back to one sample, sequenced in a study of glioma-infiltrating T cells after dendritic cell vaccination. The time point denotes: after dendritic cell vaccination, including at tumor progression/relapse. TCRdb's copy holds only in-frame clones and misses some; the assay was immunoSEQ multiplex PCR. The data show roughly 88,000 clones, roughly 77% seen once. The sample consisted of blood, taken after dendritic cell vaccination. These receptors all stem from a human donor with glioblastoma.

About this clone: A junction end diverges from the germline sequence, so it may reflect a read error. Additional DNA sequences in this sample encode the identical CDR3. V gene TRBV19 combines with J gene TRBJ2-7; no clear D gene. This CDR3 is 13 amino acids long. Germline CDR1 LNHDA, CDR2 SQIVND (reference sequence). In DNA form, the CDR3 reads TGTGCCAGTAGTATCAAGCCCTCCTACGAACAGTACTTC. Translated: CASSIKPSYEQYF.

The CDR3 spells CASSLGLAGKQETQYF. CDR3 bases: TGCGCCAGCAGCTTGGGTCTAGCGGGGAAACAAGAGACCCAGTACTTC. V and J are TRBV5-1 and TRBJ2-5, with 9 bases identical to TRBD2. V lost 0 bases to trimming and J lost 2 bases; unmatched junction nucleotides: 5. The CDR3 runs 16 residues. Germline CDR1 SGHRS, CDR2 YFSETQ.

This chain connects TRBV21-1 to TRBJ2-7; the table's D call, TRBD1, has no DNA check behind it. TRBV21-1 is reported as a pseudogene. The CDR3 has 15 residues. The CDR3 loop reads CASSNRDRVSSEQYF. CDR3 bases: TGTGCCAGCAGCAACCGGGACAGGGTCAGCTCCGAGCAGTACTTC.

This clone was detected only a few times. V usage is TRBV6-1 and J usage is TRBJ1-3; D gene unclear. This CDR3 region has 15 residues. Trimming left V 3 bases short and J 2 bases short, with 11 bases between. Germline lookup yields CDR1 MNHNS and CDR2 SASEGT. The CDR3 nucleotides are TGTGCCAGCAGTGAGCACGTAGAGCCTGGAAACACCATATATTTT. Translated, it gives CASSEHVEPGNTIYF.

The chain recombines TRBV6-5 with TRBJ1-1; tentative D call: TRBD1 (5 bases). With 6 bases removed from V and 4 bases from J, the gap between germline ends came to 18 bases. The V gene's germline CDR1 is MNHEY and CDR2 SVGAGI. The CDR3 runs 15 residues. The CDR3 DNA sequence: TGTGCCAGCAGGGGACTGATGCCGGTGTTCACTGAAGCTTTCTTT. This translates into CASRGLMPVFTEAFF.

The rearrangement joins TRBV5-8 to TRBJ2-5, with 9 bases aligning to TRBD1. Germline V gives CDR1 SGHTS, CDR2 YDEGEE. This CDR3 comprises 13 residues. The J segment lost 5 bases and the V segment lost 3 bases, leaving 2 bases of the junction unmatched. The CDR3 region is CASSSGQGETQYF. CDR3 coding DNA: TGTGCCAGCAGCTCCGGACAGGGGGAGACCCAGTACTTC.

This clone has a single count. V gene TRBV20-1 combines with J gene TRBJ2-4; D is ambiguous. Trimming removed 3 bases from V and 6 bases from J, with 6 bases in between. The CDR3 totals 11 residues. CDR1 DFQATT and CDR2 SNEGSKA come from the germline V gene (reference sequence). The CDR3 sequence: CSARSGNIQYF. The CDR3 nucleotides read TGCAGTGCTAGGAGTGGAAACATTCAGTACTTC.

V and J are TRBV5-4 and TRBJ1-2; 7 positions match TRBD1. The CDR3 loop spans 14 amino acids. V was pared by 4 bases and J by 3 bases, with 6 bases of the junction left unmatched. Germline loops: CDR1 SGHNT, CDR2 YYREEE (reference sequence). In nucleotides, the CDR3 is TGTGCCAGCAGCGCAGTTCAGGGGGACTATGGCTACACCTTC. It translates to CASSAVQGDYGYTF.

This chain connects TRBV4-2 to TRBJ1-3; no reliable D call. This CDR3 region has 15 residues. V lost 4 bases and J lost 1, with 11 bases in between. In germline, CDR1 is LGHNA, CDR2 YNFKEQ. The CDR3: CASSLEEGSGNTIYF. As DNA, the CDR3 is TGTGCCAGCAGCCTAGAAGAGGGATCTGGAAACACCATATATTTT.

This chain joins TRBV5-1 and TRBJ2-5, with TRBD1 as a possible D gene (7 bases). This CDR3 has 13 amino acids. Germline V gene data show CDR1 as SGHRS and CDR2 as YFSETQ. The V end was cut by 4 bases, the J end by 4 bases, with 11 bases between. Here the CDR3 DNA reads TGCGCCAGCAGCGGGCAGGGGGGAGAGACCCAGTACTTC. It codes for CASSGQGGETQYF.

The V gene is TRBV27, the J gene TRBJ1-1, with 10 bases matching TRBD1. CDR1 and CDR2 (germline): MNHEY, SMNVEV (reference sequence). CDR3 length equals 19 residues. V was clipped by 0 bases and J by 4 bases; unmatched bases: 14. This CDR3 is CASSLSPGQGVYAGTEAFF. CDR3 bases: TGTGCCAGCAGTTTATCCCCCGGACAGGGGGTTTATGCCGGCACTGAAGCTTTCTTT.

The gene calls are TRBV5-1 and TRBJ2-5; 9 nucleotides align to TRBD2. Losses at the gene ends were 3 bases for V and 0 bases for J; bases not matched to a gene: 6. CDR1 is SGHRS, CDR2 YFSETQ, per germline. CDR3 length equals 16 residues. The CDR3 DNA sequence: TGCGCCAGCAGCTCAAGGACTAGCGAGAACCAAGAGACCCAGTACTTC. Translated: CASSSRTSENQETQYF.

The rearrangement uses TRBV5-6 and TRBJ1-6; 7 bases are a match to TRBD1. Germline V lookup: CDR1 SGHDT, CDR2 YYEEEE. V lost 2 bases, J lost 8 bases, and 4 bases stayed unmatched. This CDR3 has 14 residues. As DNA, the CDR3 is TGTGCCAGCAGCTTTTCGACAGGGCATTCACCCCTCCACTTT. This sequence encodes CASSFSTGHSPLHF. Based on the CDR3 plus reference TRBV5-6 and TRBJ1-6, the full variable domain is DAGVTQSPTHLIKTRGQQVTLRCSPKSGHDTVSWYQQALGQGPQFIFQYYEEEERQRGNFPDRFSGHQFPNYSSELNVNALLLGDSALYLCASSFSTGHSPLHFGNGTRLTVT.

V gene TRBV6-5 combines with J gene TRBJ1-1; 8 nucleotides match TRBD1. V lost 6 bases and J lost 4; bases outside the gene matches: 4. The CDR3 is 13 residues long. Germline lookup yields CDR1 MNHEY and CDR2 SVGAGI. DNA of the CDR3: TGTGCCAGCAGCGACACAGGGGGCACTGAAGCTTTCTTT. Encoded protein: CASSDTGGTEAFF.

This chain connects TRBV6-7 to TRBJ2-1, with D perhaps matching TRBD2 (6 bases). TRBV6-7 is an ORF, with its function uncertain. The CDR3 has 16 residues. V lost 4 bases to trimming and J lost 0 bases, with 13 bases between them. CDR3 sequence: CASSSPPTSSYNEQFF. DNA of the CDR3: TGTGCCAGCAGTTCCCCCCCGACTAGCTCCTACAATGAGCAGTTCTTC.

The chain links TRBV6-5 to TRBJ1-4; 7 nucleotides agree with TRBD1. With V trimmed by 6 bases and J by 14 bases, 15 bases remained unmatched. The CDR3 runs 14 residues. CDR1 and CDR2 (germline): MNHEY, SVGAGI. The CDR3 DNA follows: TGTGCCAGCAGAGCCGGGACAGTAATGAAGGGTCTGTTTTTT. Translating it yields CASRAGTVMKGLFF.

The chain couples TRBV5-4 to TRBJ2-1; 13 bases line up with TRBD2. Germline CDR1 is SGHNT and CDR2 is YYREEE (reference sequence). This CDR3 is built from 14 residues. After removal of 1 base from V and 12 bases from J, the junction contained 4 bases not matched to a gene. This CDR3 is CASSLTSGGGRQFF. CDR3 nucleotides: TGTGCCAGCAGCTTGACTAGCGGGGGGGGTCGGCAGTTCTTC.

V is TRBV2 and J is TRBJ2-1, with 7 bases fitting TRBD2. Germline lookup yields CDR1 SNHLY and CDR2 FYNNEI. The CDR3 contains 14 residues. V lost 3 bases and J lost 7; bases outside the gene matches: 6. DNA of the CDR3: TGTGCCAGCAGTGAGGTGTTTAGCGGGAATGAGCAGTTCTTC. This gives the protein CASSEVFSGNEQFF.

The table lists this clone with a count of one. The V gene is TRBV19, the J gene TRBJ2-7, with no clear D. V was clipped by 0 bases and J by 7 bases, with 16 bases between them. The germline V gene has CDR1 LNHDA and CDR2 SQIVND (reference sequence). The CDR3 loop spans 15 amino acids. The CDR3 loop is CASSIDPVTLREQYF. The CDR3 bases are TGTGCCAGTAGTATAGACCCGGTCACCTTGAGGGAGCAGTACTTC.